Below are 14 T cell receptor beta chains sequenced from a single sample in a study of human T cells and chemical hapten exposure. TCRdb re-analysed the RACE reads in MiXCR, keeping a single row per CDR3 protein. The table has some 360,000 distinct CDR3 sequences, 5.1% seen once. Time point: pre-sensitization, week 0. The treatment is: therapeutic diphenylcyclopropenone sensitization with weekly scalp DPC. The sample in question was whole blood, obtained in connection with sensitization to the hapten diphenylcyclopropenone (DPC). The receptors were gathered from a woman in her forties or fifties with alopecia areata. Some clones in this sample may be carry-over from other donors' samples.

This clonotype came up many times. This rearrangement joins TRBV12-3 or TRBV12-4 to TRBJ2-6, with TRBD1 matching over 12 bases. The CDR3 runs to 18 residues. V lost 7 bases to trimming and J lost 2 bases; unmatched junction nucleotides: 9. The CDR3 nucleotides read TGTGCCAGCACCTTAGCAGGGACAGGGGGCGCTGGGGCCAACGTCCTGACTTTC. Translated: CASTLAGTGGAGANVLTF.

This clonotype was picked up a small number of times. The chain has TRBV2 and TRBJ1-1, with no clear D. Trimming removed 0 bases at V and 2 bases at J, with 10 bases between. The CDR3 extends over 15 amino acids. Germline V gene lookup returns CDR1 SNHLY and CDR2 FYNNEI. This chain's CDR3 is CASSEALQFNTEAFF. CDR3 nucleotide sequence: TGTGCCAGCAGTGAAGCGCTGCAGTTCAACACTGAAGCTTTCTTT.

This clonotype was picked up many times. V usage is TRBV5-1 and J usage is TRBJ2-7; 10 bases agree with TRBD1. Trimming cost V 0 bases and J 4 bases; bases outside gene matches: 4. The germline gives CDR1 SGHRS, CDR2 YFSETQ. The CDR3 is 15 amino acids. The DNA of the CDR3 is TGCGCCAGCAGCTTGGTCGGGACAGGGGCTTACGAGCAGTACTTC. It is translated as CASSLVGTGAYEQYF.

This clonotype has at least ten counts. J is TRBJ2-7 and V is TRBV7-2; the match to TRBD2 covers 14 bases. Germline V lookup: CDR1 SGHTA, CDR2 FQGNSA. The junction had 10 bases not matched to a gene; V was cut back by 5 bases and J by 7 bases. The CDR3 is 16 residues long. The CDR3 spells CASSVRGLAGVREQYF. In nucleotides, the CDR3 is TGTGCCAGCAGCGTAAGGGGACTAGCGGGAGTTAGGGAGCAGTACTTC.

The sample holds many counts of this clonotype. The chain carries TRBV6-6 and TRBJ1-1; D unclear. V lost 11 bases and J lost 2, with 6 bases in between. The germline V gene has CDR1 MNHNY and CDR2 SVGAGI (reference sequence). This CDR3 is 10 amino acids long. The CDR3, as DNA: TGTGCCGTTTCAAACACTGAAGCTTTCTTT. This translates into CAVSNTEAFF.

This clonotype was seen repeatedly, ten times or more. The rearrangement uses TRBV5-1 and TRBJ1-1; D is undetermined. The CDR3 runs to 14 residues. Germline CDR1 reads SGHRS; CDR2 reads YFSETQ. V was cut by 4 bases and J by 4 bases, with 14 bases left in between. The CDR3 region has the DNA TGCGCCAGCAGCACCCCGGGCAGACCCACTGAAGCTTTCTTT. It is translated as CASSTPGRPTEAFF.

The genes are TRBV20-1 and TRBJ2-7, with D possibly matching TRBD2 (6 bases). The CDR3 sequence is 14 residues long. The V gene's germline CDR1 is DFQATT and CDR2 SNEGSKA (reference sequence). Trimming stripped 4 bases from V and 0 bases from J, with 13 bases between. The CDR3 sequence: CSATQAGPSYEQYF. CDR3 coding DNA: TGCAGTGCTACCCAGGCGGGGCCCTCCTACGAGCAGTACTTC.

V usage is TRBV29-1 and J usage is TRBJ1-2; perhaps TRBD1 as D (6 bases). CDR3 length: 12 amino acids. Germline CDR1 SQVTM, CDR2 ANQGSEA. V lost 4 bases, J lost 8 bases, and 14 bases lay in between. In DNA form, the CDR3 reads TGCAGCGTTGCAGTCGAAGGGGGAGGCTACACCTTC. Protein product: CSVAVEGGGYTF. The full variable domain, rest sourced from reference TRBV29-1 and TRBJ1-2, is SAVISQKPSRDICQRGTSLTIQCQVDSQVTMMFWYRQQPGQSLTLIATANQGSEATYESGFVIDKFPISRPNLTFSTLTVSNMSPEDSSIYLCSVAVEGGGYTFGSGTRLTVV.

The J gene is TRBJ1-1, the V gene TRBV29-1; D is unresolved. The V end was cut by 7 bases, the J end by 3 bases, with 9 bases between. CDR1 is SQVTM, CDR2 ANQGSEA, per germline. The CDR3 has 11 amino acids. For the CDR3, the DNA is TGCAGCGCTGACCGGGACACTGAAGCTTTCTTT. Residues: CSADRDTEAFF.

The CDR3 bases are TGTGCCAGCAGTAACGAGGCGGGGGGGCAAGATACGCAGTATTTT. Translation: CASSNEAGGQDTQYF. The V gene is TRBV2, the J gene TRBJ2-3, with 9 bases aligning to TRBD2. Germline loops: CDR1 SNHLY, CDR2 FYNNEI. Trimming took 5 bases from V and 5 from J; bases not matched to a gene: 8. The length of the CDR3 is 15 residues.

This clonotype showed up just a few times. V gene TRBV4-1 combines with J gene TRBJ2-1, with 11 bases matching TRBD2. The CDR3 loop spans 16 amino acids. The junction had 6 bases not matched to a gene; V was cut back by 1 base and J by 7 bases. Germline assignment: CDR1 MGHRA and CDR2 YSYEKL. In nucleotides, the CDR3 is TGCGCCAGCAGCCAAGTGCTAGCGGGGGGCGGGAATGAGCAGTTCTTC. Its protein product is CASSQVLAGGGNEQFF.

This clonotype has only a few counts. The V gene is TRBV6-2 or TRBV6-3, the J gene TRBJ1-5; possible D gene TRBD1, 5 bases. The CDR3 has 14 residues. Germline V gives CDR1 MNHEY, CDR2 SVGEGT. Trimming cost V 9 bases and J 7 bases, with 19 bases left between them. DNA of the CDR3: TGTGCCAGGGCCCAGGGAAGTGTTGGACAGCCCCAGCATTTT. Protein product: CARAQGSVGQPQHF.

This clonotype was seen at least ten times. V usage is TRBV7-9 and J usage is TRBJ2-1; 16 bases are shared with TRBD2. J gave up 9 bases and V 5 bases, and 7 bases lay outside the gene matches. The CDR3 consists of 16 residues. Germline CDR1 is SEHNR and CDR2 is FQNEAQ (reference sequence). CDR3 sequence: CASSATGTSGGVEQFF. The CDR3 bases are TGTGCCAGCAGCGCGACCGGGACTAGCGGGGGGGTTGAGCAGTTCTTC.

This clonotype was counted many times. The chain carries TRBV12-3 or TRBV12-4 and TRBJ2-7, with D possibly matching TRBD2 (5 bases). The CDR3 spans 15 residues. Trimming shortened V by 2 bases and J by 3 bases, and 14 bases separated the two germline ends. This chain's CDR3 is CASSLTWGRDYEQYF. The CDR3 DNA reads as TGTGCCAGCAGTTTAACGTGGGGTCGGGACTACGAGCAGTACTTC.